These 4 T cell receptor beta chains share one sample of origin, sequenced in a study of shared clonotypes between healthy human individuals. Profiling relied on immunoSEQ multiplex PCR, and the TCRdb table lists in-frame clones only, not all of them. The repertoire has some 2,000,000 clones, approximately 94% of them found once; the top ten carry around 0.13%. Specimen: naive CD4+ T cells sorted from blood. Noted subset: CD45RA+ positively selected. The source is a man in his late teens or twenties in good health.

The genes are TRBV15 and TRBJ2-7, with 8 bases matching TRBD2. The J segment lost 4 bases and the V segment lost 0 bases, leaving 8 bases of the junction unmatched. CDR3 size: 16 residues. Germline V gene sequence: CDR1 LNHNV, CDR2 YYDKDF (reference sequence). The DNA of the CDR3 is TGTGCCACCAGCAGAGAACAAGCGGGAGCCGCGTACGAGCAGTACTTC. Protein: CATSREQAGAAYEQYF.

On this clone itself: The identical CDR3 is also encoded by other nucleotide sequences in the sample. The rearrangement uses TRBV5-1 and TRBJ2-5; 10 bases are shared with TRBD2. J gave up 4 bases and V 0 bases, and 9 bases lay outside the gene matches. The CDR3 runs 17 residues. From germline, CDR1 is SGHRS and CDR2 YFSETQ. CDR3 nucleotide sequence: TGCGCCAGCAGCTTGGCACCCAGCGGGGGGGCTAGAGAGACCCAGTACTTC. Encoded protein: CASSLAPSGGARETQYF.

Points on this clone: Other DNA sequences in this specimen translate into the identical CDR3. This chain uses TRBV18 with TRBJ2-7; 9 nucleotides agree with TRBD1. Trimming removed 0 bases from V and 4 bases from J; junction bases left unmatched: 4. The CDR3 extends over 15 amino acids. Germline CDR1 is KGHSH and CDR2 is LQKENI. CDR3 in DNA: TGTGCCAGCTCACCACCGACAGGGGGGCATTACGAGCAGTACTTC. It codes for CASSPPTGGHYEQYF.

V gene TRBV29-1 combines with J gene TRBJ1-5; 8 bases agree with TRBD1. The CDR3 extends over 15 amino acids. The germline gives CDR1 SQVTM, CDR2 ANQGSEA. V shed 5 bases, J shed 0 bases, and the junction held 6 bases outside the gene matches. The CDR3 region is CSVKTGGHSNQPQHF. The CDR3 coding sequence is TGCAGCGTTAAAACAGGGGGGCATAGCAATCAGCCCCAGCATTTT.